This TCR beta chain was obtained from a study of OX40 agonist ivuxolimab in advanced cancers. Notes on the study in general: Relative to CD4+ cells, CD8+ T cells on average had more expanded clones. The CD4+ and CD8+ T cells in the blood had expanded clonally by week 6 at 0.1 to 3.0 mg/kg.

Using immunoSEQ multiplex PCR, the repertoire was profiled, and TCRdb retains in-frame clones only, with some absent. The sample lists roughly 68,000 clones, 80% to 90% occurring once. A word on this clone: The antigen is unknown.

Germline V lookup: CDR1 MNHEY, CDR2 SMNVEV (reference sequence). The CDR3 runs to 15 residues. V lost 2 bases and J 6 bases, leaving 14 bases between the germline ends. This receptor was identified in an adult with an advanced solid tumor such as melanoma, head and neck, liver or kidney cancer. The chain couples TRBV27 to TRBJ1-5; D remains unclear. Sequencing was performed on CD4+ or CD8+ T cells sorted from blood, taken in a trial of the OX40 agonist ivuxolimab. This CDR3 reads CASSLVGVVGQPQHF. The CDR3 DNA follows: TGTGCCAGCAGTTTAGTTGGGGTGGTCGGTCAGCCCCAGCATTTT.